One and the same sample provided the 5 T cell receptor beta chains below, sequenced in a study of cytomegalovirus exposure and HLA in healthy donors. 60 Vbeta and 13 Jbeta primers were used in PCR. Assay: immunoSEQ multiplex PCR; the TCRdb copy retains only in-frame clones and omits some. The sample has 80,000 or so clones; 10% are singletons. The sequencing input was PBMCs. The receptors were gathered from a man aged 55 to 69 in good health and CMV-seropositive.

This clone was found a few times. The chain couples TRBV29-1 to TRBJ2-5, with TRBD2 as a possible D gene (5 bases). The J call is uncertain, as TRBJ2-7 better fits the DNA end. The CDR3 consists of 13 residues. Germline CDR1 and CDR2: SQVTM and ANQGSEA. CDR3 region: CSAADGGRNEQYF. CDR3 DNA sequence: TGCAGCGCAGCGGACGGTGGACGGAACGAGCAGTACTTC.

The rearrangement joins TRBV7-9 to TRBJ1-6, with TRBD1 matching 7 bases. The ends lost 5 bases at V and 13 bases at J; junction bases unmatched: 11. Germline assignment: CDR1 SEHNR and CDR2 FQNEAQ (reference sequence). The CDR3 runs 14 residues. The CDR3: CASSGRTGSNPLHF. Here the CDR3 DNA reads TGTGCCAGCAGCGGGCGGACAGGCTCGAACCCCCTCCACTTT.

The CDR3 reads CASSFWVLGGGELFF. CDR3 sequence (DNA): TGTGCCAGCAGCTTCTGGGTCCTAGGGGGCGGGGAGCTGTTTTTT. This chain links TRBV5-4 with TRBJ2-2; D is possibly TRBD1 (6 bases). V lost 2 bases, J lost 7 bases, and 15 bases lay in between. This CDR3 comprises 15 residues. CDR1 and CDR2 (germline): SGHNT, YYREEE (reference sequence).

This clone was detected only a few times. The gene calls are TRBV5-1 and TRBJ2-3, with TRBD1 identical over 9 bases. The CDR3 covers 15 residues. Per germline, CDR1 SGHRS and CDR2 YFSETQ. With 4 bases clipped from V and 0 bases from J, the junction kept 3 bases outside the gene matches. The CDR3, as DNA: TGCGCCAGCAGCACGGGACAGGGTAGCACAGATACGCAGTATTTT. It translates to CASSTGQGSTDTQYF.

The J gene is TRBJ2-1, the V gene TRBV11-2; 13 bases are shared with TRBD2. This CDR3 is 16 amino acids long. Losses at the gene ends were 5 bases for V and 4 bases for J; bases not matched to a gene: 5. CDR1 SGHAT and CDR2 FQNNGV come from the germline V gene. This CDR3 is CASSGLAGAIYNEQFF. The CDR3 DNA follows: TGTGCCAGCAGCGGACTAGCGGGGGCCATTTACAATGAGCAGTTCTTC.